These 14 T cell receptor beta chains were sequenced from one sample in a study of control samples from healthy donors and cancer patients. The protocol was immunoSEQ multiplex PCR, while the TCRdb copy is restricted to in-frame clones and leaves out a portion. The sample yields approximately 100,000 clones, around 85% seen once. What was sequenced was blood. Receptors were obtained from a woman in her thirties or forties in good health.

Points on this clone: At one boundary the junction diverges from the germline segment, which might be a read error. The chain combines TRBV29-1 with TRBJ1-1; TRBD1 agrees at 7 bases. Germline V lookup: CDR1 SQVTM, CDR2 ANQGSEA. CDR3 length: 14 residues. The CDR3 bases are TGCAGCGTTGAAGCGAGGGGGCTGAAGACTGAAGCTTTCTTT. Translated, it gives CSVEARGLKTEAFF. Together with reference TRBV29-1 and TRBJ1-1, the CDR3 gives the full variable domain: SAVISQKPSRDICQRGTSLTIQCQVDSQVTMMFWYRQQPGQSLTLIATANQGSEATYESGFVIDKFPISRPNLTFSTLTVSNMSPEDSSIYLCSVEARGLKTEAFFGQGTRLTVV.

This chain uses TRBV27 with TRBJ2-4; D uncertain. This CDR3 is built from 16 residues. Germline lookup yields CDR1 MNHEY and CDR2 SMNVEV (reference sequence). Trimming removed 5 bases at V and 0 bases at J, with 14 bases between. The chain's CDR3 is CASSLVATLAKNIQYF. The CDR3 DNA reads TGTGCCAGCAGTCTAGTGGCCACCCTAGCCAAAAACATTCAGTACTTC.

The chain joins TRBV28 to TRBJ1-2; possible D gene TRBD1, 6 bases. This CDR3 has 14 amino acids. The germline gives CDR1 MDHEN, CDR2 SYDVKM. V was trimmed by 2 bases and J by 8 bases, leaving 15 bases between them. The CDR3 here is CASSLLRGARGYTF. CDR3 nucleotide sequence: TGTGCCAGCAGTTTACTGAGGGGGGCGCGGGGCTACACCTTC.

The chain uses TRBV7-2 and TRBJ2-6; a possible D gene is TRBD2 (5 bases). V lost 4 bases and J lost 4, with 23 bases in between. Germline assignment: CDR1 SGHTA and CDR2 FQGNSA. CDR3 length: 19 residues. DNA of the CDR3: TGTGCCAGCAGCTCAAATAGGGCCCTAGGAGGTTCAGGGGCCAACGTCCTGACTTTC. This translates into CASSSNRALGGSGANVLTF.

This clone has only a few counts. This sequence joins TRBV19 and TRBJ2-7; D possibly corresponds to TRBD2 (5 bases). CDR3 length: 14 amino acids. Germline V lookup: CDR1 LNHDA, CDR2 SQIVND (reference sequence). V lost 0 bases, J lost 7 bases, and 13 bases lay in between. The CDR3 DNA is TGTGCCAGTAGTATAGAGGCGGGCACGGGTGAGCAGTACTTC. Translating it yields CASSIEAGTGEQYF.

This clone was seen only a few times. The chain employs TRBV6-2 or TRBV6-3 and TRBJ1-6, with D tentatively TRBD1 (5 bases). V gave up 4 bases and J gave up 6 bases, with 10 bases separating them. Germline V gene sequence: CDR1 MNHEY, CDR2 SVGEGT. This CDR3 region has 14 residues. The CDR3 reads CASSSGTFNSPLHF. The CDR3 nucleotides are TGTGCCAGCAGTTCCGGGACTTTTAATTCACCCCTCCACTTT.

This sequence joins TRBV30 and TRBJ1-1; 7 bases fit TRBD1. Germline lookup yields CDR1 GTSNPN and CDR2 SVGIG (reference sequence). The CDR3 totals 17 residues. V was clipped by 2 bases and J by 2 bases; unmatched bases: 14. Here the CDR3 DNA reads TGTGCCTGGAGTTATTGGAGGACCGGGACAGCTAACACTGAAGCTTTCTTT. Protein: CAWSYWRTGTANTEAFF.

This chain links TRBV6-6 with TRBJ1-3, with 8 nucleotides matching TRBD1. The CDR3 runs 14 residues. V shed 5 bases and J 4 bases; nucleotides not matched to a gene: 4. Germline loops: CDR1 MNHNY, CDR2 SVGAGI (reference sequence). As DNA, the CDR3 is TGTGCCAGCAGTGCTGACAGGGGCGGAAACACCATATATTTT. This sequence encodes CASSADRGGNTIYF.

As for this clone: A read error may account for a junction end that differs from germline. The chain carries TRBV3-1 (or the pseudogene TRBV3-2) and TRBJ1-3; TRBD1 matches at 9 bases. The CDR3 length is 14 residues. CDR1 is LGHDT and CDR2 is YNNKEL in the germline V gene (reference sequence). As DNA, the CDR3 is TGTGCCAGCAGCGAAGACAGGGGGGGAAACACCATATATTTT. It translates to CASSEDRGGNTIYF.

This chain connects TRBV4-1 to TRBJ2-3; 7 positions agree with TRBD1. The CDR3 length is 18 residues. Germline V CDR1 and CDR2: MGHRA, YSYEKL. The ends lost 2 bases at V and 1 base at J; junction bases unmatched: 12. CDR3 protein: CASSQPPGGQVGTDTQYF. The DNA of the CDR3 is TGCGCCAGCAGCCAACCCCCCGGCGGACAGGTGGGCACAGATACGCAGTATTTT.

The gene calls are TRBV6-4 and TRBJ2-3; 7 positions agree with TRBD1. Trimming cost V 0 bases and J 2 bases; bases outside gene matches: 2. Germline V CDR1 and CDR2: MRHNA, SNTAGT. The length of the CDR3 is 15 residues. CDR3 nucleotides: TGTGCCAGCAGTGACTCCGAGGGGGCCACAGATACGCAGTATTTT. Translating it yields CASSDSEGATDTQYF.

In this sample, this clone turned up a few times. The rearrangement joins TRBV7-2 to TRBJ2-5, with unresolved D. Trimming left V 2 bases short and J 2 bases short, with 6 bases between. Germline V lookup: CDR1 SGHTA, CDR2 FQGNSA. The CDR3 has 13 residues. Here the CDR3 DNA reads TGTGCCAGCAGCTTAATAGGACAAGAGACCCAGTACTTC. Translating it yields CASSLIGQETQYF.

The genes are TRBV9 and TRBJ2-4; weak D call: TRBD2 (6 bases). Germline V gives CDR1 SGDLS, CDR2 YYNGEE. This CDR3 region has 14 residues. Trimming pared 3 bases from V and 7 bases from J, leaving 14 bases between. The CDR3 region is CASSAPRLDNIQYF. The CDR3 DNA follows: TGTGCCAGCAGCGCCCCGAGACTAGACAACATTCAGTACTTC.

J is TRBJ2-5 and V is TRBV5-8; 7 bases agree with TRBD2. The CDR3 has 15 residues. CDR1 is SGHTS, CDR2 YDEGEE, per germline. V was clipped by 4 bases and J by 4 bases; unmatched bases: 10. The CDR3 region is CASSPRGVIRETQYF. CDR3 DNA sequence: TGTGCCAGCAGCCCACGGGGGGTGATAAGAGAGACCCAGTACTTC. Using reference TRBV5-8 and TRBJ2-5 for the parts outside the CDR3, the full variable domain is EAGVTQSPTHLIKTRGQQATLRCSPISGHTSVYWYQQALGLGLQFLLWYDEGEERNRGNFPPRFSGRQFPNYSSELNVNALELEDSALYLCASSPRGVIRETQYFGPGTRLLVL.